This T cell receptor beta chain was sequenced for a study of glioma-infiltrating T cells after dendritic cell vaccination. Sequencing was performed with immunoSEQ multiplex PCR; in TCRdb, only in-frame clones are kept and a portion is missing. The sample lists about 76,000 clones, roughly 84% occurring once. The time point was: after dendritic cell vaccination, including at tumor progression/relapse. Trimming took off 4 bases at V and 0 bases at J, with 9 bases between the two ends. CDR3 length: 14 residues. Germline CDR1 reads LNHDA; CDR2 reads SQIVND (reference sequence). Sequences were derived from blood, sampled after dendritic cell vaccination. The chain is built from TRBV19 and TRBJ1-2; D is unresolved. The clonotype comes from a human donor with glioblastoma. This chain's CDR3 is CASSKPFANYGYTF. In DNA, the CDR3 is TGTGCCAGTAGTAAGCCCTTCGCTAACTATGGCTACACCTTC.